This T cell receptor (beta chain) came from a study of technical replicates of blood from several donors. Method: immunoSEQ multiplex PCR; TCRdb's copy keeps in-frame clones and lacks some. Among approximately 70,000 clones listed, almost 95% were seen once. The J segment lost 9 bases and the V segment lost 7 bases, leaving 4 bases of the junction unmatched. This CDR3 contains 14 residues. Germline CDR1 reads MGHDK; CDR2 reads SYGVNS. The TCR comes from a human donor in good health. The sample was T cells isolated from PBMCs. The chain links TRBV25-1 to TRBJ2-1, with TRBD2 matching over 15 bases. The CDR3 here is CASIGLAGGGEQFF. As DNA, the CDR3 is TGTGCCAGCATCGGACTAGCGGGAGGGGGTGAGCAGTTCTTC.